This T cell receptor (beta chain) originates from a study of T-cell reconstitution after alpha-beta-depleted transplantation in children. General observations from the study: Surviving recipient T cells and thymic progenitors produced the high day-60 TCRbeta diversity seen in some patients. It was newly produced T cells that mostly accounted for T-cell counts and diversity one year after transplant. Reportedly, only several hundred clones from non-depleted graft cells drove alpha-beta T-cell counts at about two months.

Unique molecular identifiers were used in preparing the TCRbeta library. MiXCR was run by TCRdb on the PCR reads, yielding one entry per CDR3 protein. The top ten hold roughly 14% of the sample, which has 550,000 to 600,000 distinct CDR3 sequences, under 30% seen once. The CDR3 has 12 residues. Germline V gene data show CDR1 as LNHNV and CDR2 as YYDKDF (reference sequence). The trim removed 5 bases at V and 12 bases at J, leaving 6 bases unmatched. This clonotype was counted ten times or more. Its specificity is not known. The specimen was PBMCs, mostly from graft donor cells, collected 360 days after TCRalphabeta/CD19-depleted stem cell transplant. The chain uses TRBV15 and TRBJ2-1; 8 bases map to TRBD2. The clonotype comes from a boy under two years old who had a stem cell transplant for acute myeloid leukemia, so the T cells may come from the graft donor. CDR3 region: CATSLGTRRQFF. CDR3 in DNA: TGTGCCACCAGCCTCGGGACTAGAAGGCAGTTCTTC. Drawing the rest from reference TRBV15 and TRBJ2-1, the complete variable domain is DAMVIQNPRYQVTQFGKPVTLSCSQTLNHNVMYWYQQKSSQAPKLLFHYYDKDFNNEADTPDNFQSRRPNTSFCFLDIRSPGLGDTAMYLCATSLGTRRQFFGPGTRLTVL.